This entry is about one TCR beta chain. The antigen is not known. The treatment was: approximately 11-day PBMC culture with coronavirus spike peptide pools or control peptides (ViraFEST assay). Positivity by PCR occurred from March to December 2020, a period that predated US Alpha, Beta and Delta variants. The CDR3 consists of 15 residues. Looked up from germline, CDR1 is SGHTA and CDR2 is FQGNSA. V dropped 5 bases and J dropped 9; count of bases not matched to a gene: 13. The sample comes from a study of vaccination and CD4 T cells after COVID-19. Background on the study: Six male and four female convalescents took part, two of them Hispanic.

Scientists ran DNA taken from cultured CD4+ T cells through the Oncomine TCR Beta short-read assay for sequencing. TCRdb re-analysed the PCR reads in MiXCR, keeping a single row per CDR3 protein. The sample holds about 14,000 distinct CDR3 sequences, about 30% seen once. This clonotype was obtained from a human donor who had recovered from COVID-19. The sample consisted of CD4+ T cells from blood, cultured in vitro, taken after SARS-CoV-2 vaccination. The genes are TRBV7-2 and TRBJ2-1, with 7 bases lining up with TRBD1. The CDR3 sequence: CASSPKTGITGEQFF. The CDR3 nucleotides are TGTGCCAGCAGCCCCAAGACAGGGATAACGGGTGAGCAGTTCTTC.